These T cell receptor beta chains were read from a single sample in a study of beta chain features in type 1 diabetes. The repertoire was sequenced with immunoSEQ multiplex PCR; TCRdb's copy has only in-frame clones and lacks some. The sample shows around 100,000 clones, approximately 30% of them seen only once. Source material: central memory CD4+ T cells from blood. These receptor sequences come from a woman between 18 and 30 years old with type 1 diabetes. The CDR3 runs from the conserved cysteine through the conserved F or W. D genes are given only for firm matches. Expanded clones are given a class, and other clones once, few, many or no size at all.

size: few; D: TRBD1; V: TRBV30; J: TRBJ1-1; length: 13; DNA: TGTGCCTGGAGTCCAGACAGGGAGACTGAAGCTTTCTTT; CDR3: CAWSPDRETEAFF
size: .; D: TRBD1; V: TRBV5-6; J: TRBJ1-2; length: 14; DNA: TGTGCCAGCAGCCCGGGACAGGGAGGCTATGGCTACACCTTC; CDR3: CASSPGQGGYGYTF
size: .; D: TRBD1; V: TRBV18; J: TRBJ2-7; length: 14; DNA: TGTGCCAGCTCCCCTCCCGGGACAGGGGGCGAGCAGTACTTC; CDR3: CASSPPGTGGEQYF
size: few; D: .; V: TRBV25-1; J: TRBJ1-1; length: 12; DNA: TGTGCCAGCAGTAGCTGGAACACTGAAGCTTTCTTT; CDR3: CASSSWNTEAFF
size: once; D: .; V: TRBV5-5; J: TRBJ1-3; length: 16; DNA: TGTGCCAGCAGCGTGTTCGGGGGAACCTTAGGAAACACCATATATTTT; CDR3: CASSVFGGTLGNTIYF
size: .; D: TRBD2; V: TRBV5-1; J: TRBJ2-2; length: 15; DNA: TGCGCCAGCAGCTTGATCGGGGGGAGGACCGGGGAGCTGTTTTTT; CDR3: CASSLIGGRTGELFF
size: .; D: TRBD1; V: TRBV28; J: TRBJ2-5; length: 15; DNA: TGTGCCAGCAGTTTATCAGGGGGAAAAAAAGAGACCCAGTACTTC; CDR3: CASSLSGGKKETQYF
size: .; D: .; V: TRBV9; J: TRBJ1-3; length: 15; DNA: TGTGCCAGCAGCCCCCGGACAGTCTCTGGAAACACCATATATTTT; CDR3: CASSPRTVSGNTIYF
size: .; D: TRBD2; V: TRBV5-1; J: TRBJ2-1; length: 16; DNA: TGCGCCAGCAGCCAGTTAGCGGGAGGGCTGCGAAATGAGCAGTTCTTC; CDR3: CASSQLAGGLRNEQFF
size: many; D: TRBD2; V: TRBV7-2; J: TRBJ2-1; length: 12; DNA: TGTGCCAGCAGCCTCGGGAGGGACGGGCAGTTCTTC; CDR3: CASSLGRDGQFF
size: many; D: .; V: TRBV18; J: TRBJ2-1; length: 17; DNA: TGTGCCAGCTCACATGGTAGGACAGACAGCTCCTACAATGAGCAGTTCTTC; CDR3: CASSHGRTDSSYNEQFF
size: few; D: TRBD2; V: TRBV7-9; J: TRBJ2-1; length: 14; DNA: TGTGCCAGCAGCCCTAGCGGGGTATCCAATGAGCAGTTCTTC; CDR3: CASSPSGVSNEQFF
size: .; D: TRBD1; V: TRBV19; J: TRBJ1-5; length: 16; DNA: TGTGCCAGTAGTATAGACGGAGGGGCAGGGGGAAGACCCCAGCATTTT; CDR3: CASSIDGGAGGRPQHF
size: .; D: TRBD1; V: TRBV19; J: TRBJ1-5; length: 15; DNA: TGTGCCAGTAGACTACAGGGGGACAATAATCAGCCCCAGCATTTT; CDR3: CASRLQGDNNQPQHF
size: .; D: .; V: TRBV7-8; J: TRBJ2-1; length: 15; DNA: TGTGCCAGCAGCCCTAGTGGAGGGTCTCGGCATGAGCAGTTCTTC; CDR3: CASSPSGGSRHEQFF
size: .; D: .; V: TRBV6-6; J: TRBJ1-1; length: 13; DNA: TGTGCCAGCAGTCTACAGCAGAACACTGAAGCTTTCTTT; CDR3: CASSLQQNTEAFF
size: .; D: TRBD2; V: TRBV5-1; J: TRBJ2-1; length: 15; DNA: TGCGCCAGCAGTTACGGCGGGAGCCACTACAATGAGCAGTTCTTC; CDR3: CASSYGGSHYNEQFF
size: .; D: TRBD1; V: TRBV29-1; J: TRBJ2-4; length: 13; DNA: TGCAGCGTTTGGACAGGGGATTCAAACATTCAGTACTTC; CDR3: CSVWTGDSNIQYF
size: .; D: .; V: TRBV18; J: TRBJ1-2; length: 16; DNA: TGTGCCAGCTCACCGGTCAAACAGGGCCTTCTCGGGGGCTACACCTTC; CDR3: CASSPVKQGLLGGYTF
size: few; D: TRBD2; V: TRBV6-5; J: TRBJ2-5; length: 14; DNA: TGTGCCAGCTTAGGCGGGAGCGAGGAAGAGACCCAGTACTTC; CDR3: CASLGGSEEETQYF
size: once; D: TRBD2; V: TRBV30; J: TRBJ2-7; length: 14; DNA: TGTGCCTGGACCCGACTAGCGGGAGGTTACGAGCAGTACTTC; CDR3: CAWTRLAGGYEQYF
size: few; D: .; V: TRBV6-1; J: TRBJ2-7; length: 10; DNA: TGTGCCAGCAGTGAGCGAGAGCAGTACTTC; CDR3: CASSEREQYF
size: few; D: .; V: TRBV5-1; J: TRBJ2-7; length: 12; DNA: TGCGCCAGCAGCCCGACATTGGGCGAGCAGTACTTC; CDR3: CASSPTLGEQYF
size: .; D: .; V: TRBV27; J: TRBJ1-1; length: 13; DNA: TGTGCCAGCAGTTTCGACTGGAACACTGAAGCTTTCTTT; CDR3: CASSFDWNTEAFF
size: few; D: .; V: TRBV30; J: TRBJ2-6; length: 14; DNA: TGTGCCTGGTTCACAGGGAACGGGGCCAACGTCCTGACTTTC; CDR3: CAWFTGNGANVLTF
size: .; D: .; V: TRBV4-2; J: TRBJ1-1; length: 15; DNA: TGTGCCAGCAGCCCTCCCGGGCGGGGGAACACTGAAGCTTTCTTT; CDR3: CASSPPGRGNTEAFF
size: .; D: .; V: TRBV5-1; J: TRBJ2-4; length: 19; DNA: TGCGCCAGCAGCTTGGAGGGGGGGAGTAGTTCGGGAACCAAAAACATTCAGTACTTC; CDR3: CASSLEGGSSSGTKNIQYF
size: .; D: .; V: TRBV7-2; J: TRBJ2-1; length: 16; DNA: TGTGCCAGCAGCTCCCGGACGGGGAGCTCCTACAATGAGCAGTTCTTC; CDR3: CASSSRTGSSYNEQFF
size: .; D: .; V: TRBV19; J: TRBJ2-7; length: 14; DNA: TGTGCCAGTAGTGCGGAAAGACTGGCTAACGAGCAGTACTTC; CDR3: CASSAERLANEQYF
size: few; D: .; V: TRBV7-9; J: TRBJ2-2; length: 13; DNA: TGTGCCAGCAGCTACGGCGGGCTCGGGGAGCTGTTTTTT; CDR3: CASSYGGLGELFF
size: few; D: .; V: TRBV19; J: TRBJ2-2; length: 16; DNA: TGTGCCAGTACCCGAGGCGCAGGGCGTTACACCGGGGAGCTGTTTTTT; CDR3: CASTRGAGRYTGELFF
size: .; D: TRBD2; V: TRBV28; J: TRBJ2-7; length: 17; DNA: TGTGCCAGCAGTTTGCCGGTGACTAGCGGGAGGGCCCCCGAGCAGTACTTC; CDR3: CASSLPVTSGRAPEQYF
size: few; D: .; V: TRBV5-1; J: TRBJ2-5; length: 15; DNA: TGCGCCAGCAGCTTGGCCACTAGCAACAGGGAGACCCAGTACTTC; CDR3: CASSLATSNRETQYF
size: .; D: TRBD2; V: TRBV7-2; J: TRBJ2-2; length: 14; DNA: TGTGCCAGCTTAGGCGGGAGGGCCGCCGGGGAGCTGTTTTTT; CDR3: CASLGGRAAGELFF
size: few; D: .; V: TRBV5-4; J: TRBJ1-4; length: 14; DNA: TGTGCCAGCAGCTTGTCGGTCACTAATGAAAAACTGTTTTTT; CDR3: CASSLSVTNEKLFF
size: few; D: TRBD1; V: TRBV28; J: TRBJ1-1; length: 20; DNA: TGTGCCAGCAGTTTCCCCCGGGCGGACAGGGGGCGCTTGGTCGACACTGAAGCTTTCTTT; CDR3: CASSFPRADRGRLVDTEAFF
size: .; D: TRBD2; V: TRBV28; J: TRBJ2-3; length: 17; DNA: TGTGCCAGCAGACTCCGACCTAGCGGAACAAGCACAGATACGCAGTATTTT; CDR3: CASRLRPSGTSTDTQYF
size: .; D: .; V: TRBV4-3; J: TRBJ1-1; length: 16; DNA: TGCGCCAGCAGCCAAGATCGCCCCCCCTCGGTCACTGAAGCTTTCTTT; CDR3: CASSQDRPPSVTEAFF
size: .; D: .; V: TRBV5-1; J: TRBJ2-5; length: 14; DNA: TGCGCCAGCAGCTTAACTGGACAGAAAGAGACCCAGTACTTC; CDR3: CASSLTGQKETQYF
size: .; D: .; V: TRBV18; J: TRBJ2-1; length: 13; DNA: TGTGCCAGCTCAGCGGCTAGATTCAATGAGCAGTTCTTC; CDR3: CASSAARFNEQFF
size: .; D: TRBD1; V: TRBV7-2; J: TRBJ1-1; length: 13; DNA: TGTGCCAGCAGCCGGACAGGGCCCACTGAAGCTTTCTTT; CDR3: CASSRTGPTEAFF
size: .; D: .; V: TRBV4-3; J: TRBJ1-1; length: 13; DNA: TGCGCCAGCAGCCAAGAACCGAGGACTGAAGCTTTCTTT; CDR3: CASSQEPRTEAFF
size: .; D: TRBD2; V: TRBV7-2; J: TRBJ2-7; length: 14; DNA: TGTGCCAGCAGCTTAGGGCTAGCGGGAGACGAGCAGTACTTC; CDR3: CASSLGLAGDEQYF
size: .; D: TRBD1; V: TRBV6-5; J: TRBJ2-4; length: 14; DNA: TGTGCCAGCAAATCCGGGACAGGGACAAACATTCAGTACTTC; CDR3: CASKSGTGTNIQYF